Listed below are T cell receptor beta chains from one sample, sequenced in a study of blood T cell repertoires in COVID-19. Some clones are missing from TCRdb's copy, which holds only in-frame ones; the method was immunoSEQ multiplex PCR. The table includes about 130,000 clones, around 80% detected once. The sample comprised peripheral blood. Receptor source: a woman between 45 and 60 years old with acute or convalescent COVID-19. Both conserved end residues are part of each CDR3. A D gene is named only where the DNA matches it firmly. The size entry is marked missing in some rows and otherwise reads once, few, many or a size class.

TRBJ2-7	once	NA	TRBV10-3	TGTGCCATCAGTGACAGTACCACCTACGAGCAGTACTTC	CAISDSTTYEQYF
TRBJ2-1	NA	NA	TRBV30	TGTGCCTGGAGTGTGACAGGACTTGGCAATGAGCAGTTCTTC	CAWSVTGLGNEQFF
TRBJ2-2	NA	NA	TRBV2	TGTGCCAGCAGTCGGGATACCAACACCGGGGAGCTGTTTTTT	CASSRDTNTGELFF
TRBJ2-2	NA	TRBD2	TRBV5-1	TGCGCCAGCAGCTTAAGGGCGGGAGTCATCACCGGGGAGCTGTTTTTT	CASSLRAGVITGELFF
TRBJ2-3	NA	TRBD2	TRBV3-1/TRBV3-2	TGTGCCAGCAGCCAAGATCTCACTAGCGGGAGAACAGATACGCAGTATTTT	CASSQDLTSGRTDTQYF
TRBJ2-1	NA	TRBD1	TRBV7-3	TGTGCCAGCAGCCCCGGACAGGGGGTTGTGAATGAGCAGTTCTTC	CASSPGQGVVNEQFF
TRBJ2-7	NA	TRBD2	TRBV6-6	TGTGCCAGCAGTTATCCCGCGGGAGGTGAGGACGAGCAGTACTTC	CASSYPAGGEDEQYF
TRBJ1-2	few	TRBD1	TRBV18	TGTGCCAGCTCACCATATACAGGGGGCGACTATGGCTACACCTTC	CASSPYTGGDYGYTF
TRBJ2-1	NA	TRBD1	TRBV6-5	TGTGCCAGCAGAAGACAGGGGGGTTCCAATGAGCAGTTCTTC	CASRRQGGSNEQFF
TRBJ1-6	NA	NA	TRBV15	TGTGCCACCAGCAGGGGAAAGGGGGATGGTTCACCCCTCCACTTT	CATSRGKGDGSPLHF
TRBJ2-3	NA	TRBD2	TRBV2	TGTGCCAGCAGTGACTGGACTAGCGGCACAGATACGCAGTATTTT	CASSDWTSGTDTQYF
TRBJ1-4	few	TRBD1	TRBV23-1	TGCGCCAGCAGTCAGACCGGGACAGGGAACGTTAATGAAAAACTGTTTTTT	CASSQTGTGNVNEKLFF
TRBJ1-3	NA	NA	TRBV30	TGTGCCTGGAGTCGAGGCTGGGCTGGAAACACCATATATTTT	CAWSRGWAGNTIYF
TRBJ1-3	few	TRBD1	TRBV6-5	TGTGCCAGCAGTATTACAGGGGTGGGAAACACCATATATTTT	CASSITGVGNTIYF
TRBJ1-1	once	NA	TRBV5-1	TGCGCCAGCAGCTTGAGGGCCCCCACAGGGAACACTGAAGCTTTCTTT	CASSLRAPTGNTEAFF
TRBJ2-1	NA	TRBD1	TRBV6-6	TGTGCCACAGGACAGGGATCATACAATGAGCAGTTCTTC	CATGQGSYNEQFF
TRBJ2-7	NA	TRBD1	TRBV5-1	TGCGCCAGCAGCCCGGGACAGGTGCTCTACGAGCAGTACTTC	CASSPGQVLYEQYF
TRBJ1-5	NA	NA	TRBV18	TGTGCCAGCTCACCCGGCAGGGCCCTGCAGCCCCAGCATTTT	CASSPGRALQPQHF
TRBJ1-1	NA	TRBD1	TRBV29-1	TGCAGCGTTGTCGCCGGGACAGTCAACACTGAAGCTTTCTTT	CSVVAGTVNTEAFF
TRBJ2-3	NA	TRBD2	TRBV6-1	TGTGCCAGCAGTGAAGCGTTCTGGGCCGGAGCGGGGGAAGATACGCAGTATTTT	CASSEAFWAGAGEDTQYF
TRBJ2-7	NA	NA	TRBV27	TGTGCCAGCAGTTCCCCGGGATTTACCTACGAGCAGTACTTC	CASSSPGFTYEQYF
TRBJ1-3	NA	TRBD1	TRBV13	TGTGCCAGCAGCGTCGGACAGGGCGGAAACACCATATATTTT	CASSVGQGGNTIYF
TRBJ1-3	NA	NA	TRBV6-5	TGTGCCAGCTCTGGGCAGGGCCTCTCTGGAAACACCATATATTTT	CASSGQGLSGNTIYF
TRBJ1-1	NA	TRBD1	TRBV12-3/TRBV12-4	TGTGCCAGCAGATCAGGGGGCGGTGAAGCTTTCTTT	CASRSGGGEAFF
TRBJ1-4	NA	TRBD1	TRBV6-4	TGTGCCAGCAGCCCCGGGACAGGGGGCGCCGCAACTAATGAAAAACTGTTTTTT	CASSPGTGGAATNEKLFF
TRBJ1-1	NA	NA	TRBV21-1	TGTGCCAGCAGCAAAGGCGTCAGGGTGAACACTGAAGCTTTCTTT	CASSKGVRVNTEAFF
TRBJ2-7	NA	NA	TRBV28	TGTGCCAGCAGTCGTCCAGCGTTGAACTACGAGCAGTACTTC	CASSRPALNYEQYF
TRBJ2-5	NA	NA	TRBV3-1/TRBV3-2	TGTGCCAGCAGCCGCCTTGGGGCGCAAGAGACCCAGTACTTC	CASSRLGAQETQYF
TRBJ2-2	NA	TRBD2	TRBV27	TGTGCCAGCAGTTCCCTAGCGGGGAAGGACACCGGGGAGCTGTTTTTT	CASSSLAGKDTGELFF
TRBJ2-4	NA	TRBD1	TRBV28	TGTGCCAGCAGATCGATCGGACAGGGAGGAAACATTCAGTACTTC	CASRSIGQGGNIQYF
TRBJ2-7	NA	TRBD2	TRBV3-1/TRBV3-2	TGTGCCAGCAGCCAAGACCCTAGCGGGAGGTACGAGCAGTACTTC	CASSQDPSGRYEQYF
TRBJ1-2	NA	TRBD1	TRBV9	TGTGCCAGCAGCGTAGCTTCGACAGGGACGATTTCTGGCTACACCTTC	CASSVASTGTISGYTF
TRBJ1-2	NA	NA	TRBV9	TGTGCCAGCAGCCTTGACATGGTCCCCTATGGCTACACCTTC	CASSLDMVPYGYTF
TRBJ1-5	few	NA	TRBV2	TGTGCCAGCAGCAGGGACGCGGGGAGGGAACCCCAGCATTTT	CASSRDAGREPQHF
TRBJ2-2	NA	TRBD2	TRBV2	TGTGCCAGCAAGGCTAGCGGGGGGCCCGGAACCGGGGAGCTGTTTTTT	CASKASGGPGTGELFF
TRBJ1-1	NA	NA	TRBV11-2	TGTGCCAGCAGCCTGGACAGTCCTTCTGCTTTCTTT	CASSLDSPSAFF
TRBJ1-6	few	TRBD1	TRBV9	TGTGCCAGCAGCGTGGGACAGGGGAATTCACCCCTCCACTTT	CASSVGQGNSPLHF
TRBJ2-7	NA	NA	TRBV13	TGTGCCAGCAGCTTAGGCCTTGTCGGGGGCGAGCAGTACTTC	CASSLGLVGGEQYF
TRBJ1-2	NA	TRBD1	TRBV7-3	TGTGCCAGCAGCGCGGACAGGGTCGGCGGCTACACCTTC	CASSADRVGGYTF
TRBJ1-1	NA	TRBD1	TRBV3-1/TRBV3-2	TGTGCCAGCAGCCAGAGGACAGGGGGCACTGAAGCTTTCTTT	CASSQRTGGTEAFF
TRBJ2-1	NA	TRBD2	TRBV5-1	TGCGCCAGCAGCTTGCCAGGACTAGCGGGAAACTTCTACAATGAGCAGTTCTTC	CASSLPGLAGNFYNEQFF
TRBJ1-4	NA	NA	TRBV29-1	TGCAGCGTTGGGGCAGTTACTAATGAAAAACTGTTTTTT	CSVGAVTNEKLFF
TRBJ1-5	NA	TRBD1	TRBV6-2/TRBV6-3	TGTGCCAGCAGCGGGACAGGGGGCGTCAGCAATCAGCCCCAGCATTTT	CASSGTGGVSNQPQHF
TRBJ2-1	many	TRBD2	TRBV11-3	TGTGCCAGCAGCTTAGGGGAGGGCCCGAAGTTCTTC	CASSLGEGPKFF
TRBJ1-1	NA	TRBD1	TRBV3-1/TRBV3-2	TGTGCCAGCAGCCGCGGGACAGGGGACACTGAAGCTTTCTTT	CASSRGTGDTEAFF
TRBJ1-1	few	TRBD1	TRBV18	TGTGCCAGCTCACCATCCAAACAGGGGTTGAGCACTGAAGCTTTCTTT	CASSPSKQGLSTEAFF
TRBJ1-2	once	NA	TRBV30	TGTGCCTGGAGTTCGGGCCTGGGCGGGCTCTATGGCTACACCTTC	CAWSSGLGGLYGYTF
TRBJ1-2	NA	TRBD1	TRBV10-3	TGTGCCATCAGTGAGAGACAGGGGAATGGCTACACCTTC	CAISERQGNGYTF
TRBJ1-5	NA	TRBD1	TRBV19	TGTGCCAGTAGCCGCCATAGACAGGGTTCCATTCAGCCCCAGCATTTT	CASSRHRQGSIQPQHF
TRBJ2-5	NA	NA	TRBV6-5	TGTGCCAGCAGTTACTCGACTTCAAAGACCCAGTACTTC	CASSYSTSKTQYF
TRBJ2-5	NA	NA	TRBV28	TGTGCCAGCAGTTACTCTCAAGAGACCCAGTACTTC	CASSYSQETQYF
TRBJ2-1	NA	TRBD1	TRBV7-9	TGTGCCAGCAGCTTAAGCTCCGGGACAGGGTTCAATGAGCAGTTCTTC	CASSLSSGTGFNEQFF
TRBJ2-3	NA	NA	TRBV7-3	TGTGCCAGCAGCTTAACTACGGCTACCAGGGAGCAGTATTTT	CASSLTTATREQYF
TRBJ2-1	NA	TRBD2	TRBV6-1	TGTGCCAGCAGAGAAGGGCTAGCGGGGGAGCAGTTCTTC	CASREGLAGEQFF
TRBJ1-5	once	NA	TRBV12-3/TRBV12-4	TGTGCCAGCAGTTTTCACAGGGACCAGCCCCAGCATTTT	CASSFHRDQPQHF
TRBJ1-1	NA	NA	TRBV7-2	TGTGCCAGCAGCTTAAGTACGACTATCTTGGGGGCTTTCTTT	CASSLSTTILGAFF
TRBJ1-2	NA	TRBD1	TRBV6-1	TGTGCCAGCAGTGACGAGGGACAGAAGAATGGTAACTATGGCTACACCTTC	CASSDEGQKNGNYGYTF